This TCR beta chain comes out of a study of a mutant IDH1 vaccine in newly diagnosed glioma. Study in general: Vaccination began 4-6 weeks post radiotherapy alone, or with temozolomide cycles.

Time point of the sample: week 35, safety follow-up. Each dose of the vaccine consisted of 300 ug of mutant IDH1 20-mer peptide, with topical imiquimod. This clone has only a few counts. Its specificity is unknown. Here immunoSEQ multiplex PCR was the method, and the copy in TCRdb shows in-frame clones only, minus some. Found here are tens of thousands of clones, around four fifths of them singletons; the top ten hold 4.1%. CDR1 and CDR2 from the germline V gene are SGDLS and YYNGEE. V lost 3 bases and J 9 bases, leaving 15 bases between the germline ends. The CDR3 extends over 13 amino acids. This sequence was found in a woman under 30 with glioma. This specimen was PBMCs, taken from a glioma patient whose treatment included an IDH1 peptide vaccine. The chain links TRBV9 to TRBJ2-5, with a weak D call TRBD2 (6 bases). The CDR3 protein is CASSATLGGAQYF. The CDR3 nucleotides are TGTGCCAGCAGCGCTACGCTAGGAGGGGCCCAGTACTTC.